This TCR beta chain was documented in a study of vaccination effects on CD4 cells after COVID-19. Overall study: The study obtained samples from two convalescent patients 16 days and one week before vaccination.

Germline CDR1 is KGHSH and CDR2 is LQKENI. This CDR3 has 14 residues. V shed 3 bases and J 8 bases; nucleotides not matched to a gene: 7. This clone was recorded a few times. The antigen is undetermined. Sequencing used immunoSEQ multiplex PCR; TCRdb keeps in-frame clones, though not all of them. The sample consists of tens of thousands of clones, 72% of them appearing once. After roughly 11 days in culture, the CD4+ T cells were isolated. The person was diagnosed with PCR-confirmed SARS-CoV-2 infection between March and December 2020. This chain links TRBV18 with TRBJ1-5, with TRBD1 matching over 7 bases. This TCR derives from a human donor who had a prior SARS-CoV-2 infection. The sample was CD4+ T cells from PBMCs cultured without peptide, taken before COVID-19 vaccination. The CDR3 nucleotides are TGTGCCAGCTCACCTCAGGGGGGTTTGGAGCCCCAGCATTTT. It translates to CASSPQGGLEPQHF. The full variable domain, rest sourced from reference TRBV18 and TRBJ1-5, is NAGVMQNPRHLVRRRGQEARLRCSPMKGHSHVYWYRQLPEEGLKFMVYLQKENIIDESGMPKERFSAEFPKEGPSILRIQQVVRGDSAAYFCASSPQGGLEPQHFGDGTRLSIL.